The 8 T cell receptor beta chains given below trace back to one sample, sequenced in a study of blood T cell repertoires in COVID-19. Using immunoSEQ multiplex PCR, the repertoire was profiled, and TCRdb retains in-frame clones only, with some absent. The sample lists hundreds of thousands of clones, roughly 80% seen once, with 2.5% in the top ten. The sequencing input was peripheral blood. The receptor source for this set is a woman aged 40 to 50 with active or convalescent COVID-19.

The chain uses TRBV18 and TRBJ2-1; D is unclear. The CDR3 spans 13 residues. Per germline, CDR1 KGHSH and CDR2 LQKENI. The V gene lost 0 bases and the J gene lost 8 bases, with 8 bases spanning the gap. The CDR3 loop reads CASSPPVADEQFF. The CDR3 bases are TGTGCCAGCTCACCACCGGTGGCCGATGAGCAGTTCTTC.

This chain connects TRBV7-3 to TRBJ2-1; D is unresolved. V shed 3 bases and J shed 4 bases, with 7 bases lying between them. CDR1 SGHTA and CDR2 FQGTGA come from the germline V gene. The CDR3 loop spans 13 amino acids. CDR3 nucleotide sequence: TGTGCCAGCAGCTTTGCCAGTTACAATGAGCAGTTCTTC. Amino acid sequence: CASSFASYNEQFF.

The chain couples TRBV5-1 to TRBJ1-2, with no clear D. The CDR3 runs to 19 residues. The ends were cut back, 0 bases at V and 4 bases at J, with 25 bases in the middle. Germline lookup yields CDR1 SGHRS and CDR2 YFSETQ. The CDR3 region has the DNA TGCGCCAGCAGCTTGGCCGGCGGCTCGTTCGTCCGAGGCGGCTATGGCTACACCTTC. The encoded protein is CASSLAGGSFVRGGYGYTF.

The chain joins TRBV5-1 to TRBJ2-5; 16 positions match TRBD2. Germline-derived CDR1 and CDR2 are SGHRS and YFSETQ. This CDR3 contains 17 residues. V lost 3 bases, J lost 4 bases, and 6 bases stayed unmatched. The CDR3 DNA sequence: TGCGCCAGCAGCTGGTCCGGGACTAGCGGGGGGGCAGAGACCCAGTACTTC. Amino acids: CASSWSGTSGGAETQYF.

The chain uses TRBV13 and TRBJ2-7; 7 bases align to TRBD1. After removal of 5 bases from V and 2 bases from J, the junction contained 6 bases not matched to a gene. CDR1 is PRHDT, CDR2 FYEKMQ, per germline (reference sequence). This CDR3 has 14 residues. The DNA for the CDR3 is TGTGCCAGCAGCGAACCGGGACAGACCTACGAGCAGTACTTC. Its translation is CASSEPGQTYEQYF.

V and J are TRBV9 and TRBJ1-2, with D perhaps TRBD1 (6 bases). Germline CDR1 and CDR2: SGDLS and YYNGEE. This CDR3 comprises 17 residues. V gave up 4 bases and J gave up 3 bases, with 22 bases separating them. CDR3 in DNA: TGTGCCAGCAGCTCCCAAGGTCCCCGGACAGCTTACTATGGCTACACCTTC. Its translation: CASSSQGPRTAYYGYTF.

The gene calls are TRBV12-5 and TRBJ1-5; no clear D. V dropped 2 bases and J dropped 5 bases, with 4 bases sitting between them. This CDR3 contains 12 residues. Germline V CDR1 and CDR2: LGHNT, FRNRAP. DNA of the CDR3: TGTGCTAGTGGTTTGCCCGATCAGCCCCAGCATTTT. Its translation: CASGLPDQPQHF.

This rearrangement joins TRBV10-3 to TRBJ2-1; unclear D gene. The germline CDR1 and CDR2 sequences are ENHRY and SYGVKD. CDR3 size: 12 residues. V was trimmed by 8 bases and J by 6 bases, leaving 11 bases between them. This chain's CDR3 is CAISQAFNEQFF. The CDR3 DNA is TGTGCCATCTCCCAGGCCTTCAATGAGCAGTTCTTC.